The following is a TCR beta chain sequence with its context. The CDR3 extends over 13 amino acids. Looked up from germline, CDR1 is GTSNPN and CDR2 is SVGIG (reference sequence). The V gene end was trimmed by 5 bases and the J gene end by 2 bases; junction bases not matched to a gene: 4. Profiled with immunoSEQ multiplex PCR; TCRdb holds only in-frame clones, not every one. This table holds about 370,000 clones, roughly 90% found once. These data originate in a study of blood T cell repertoires in COVID-19. This clonotype originated in a woman in her 30s who had recovered from COVID-19. This sequence joins TRBV30 and TRBJ2-5; TRBD1 matches 8 bases. The source material was PBMCs or T cells enriched from blood (not recorded which). CDR3 sequence reads: CAWGGQGQETQYF. The DNA for the CDR3 is TGTGCCTGGGGAGGACAGGGACAAGAGACCCAGTACTTC.